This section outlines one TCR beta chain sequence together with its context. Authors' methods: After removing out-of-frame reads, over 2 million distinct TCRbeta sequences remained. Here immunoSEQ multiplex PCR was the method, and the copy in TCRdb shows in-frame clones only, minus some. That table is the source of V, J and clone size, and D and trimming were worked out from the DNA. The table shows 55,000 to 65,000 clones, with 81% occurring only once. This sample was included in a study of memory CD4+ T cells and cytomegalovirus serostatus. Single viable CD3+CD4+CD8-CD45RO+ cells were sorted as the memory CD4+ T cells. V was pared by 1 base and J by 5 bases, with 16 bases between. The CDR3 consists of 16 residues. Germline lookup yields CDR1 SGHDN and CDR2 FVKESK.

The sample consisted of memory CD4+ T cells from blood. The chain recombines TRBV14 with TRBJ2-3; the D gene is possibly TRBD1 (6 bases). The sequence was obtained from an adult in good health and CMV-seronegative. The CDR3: CASSQVGMGAGDTQYF. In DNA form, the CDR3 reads TGTGCCAGCAGCCAAGTTGGCATGGGGGCGGGAGATACGCAGTATTTT.